The 22 T cell receptor beta chains presented below share a single source sample, sequenced in a study of CD8 T cells in ankylosing spondylitis. No cognate antigen is known for these TCRs. Points from the study as a whole: Blood from ankylosing spondylitis patients appeared to carry a characteristic eight-variant TCR beta motif.

TCRdb recomputed calls from the 5' RACE reads with MiXCR, one row per CDR3 protein. The table records 500,000 to 550,000 distinct CDR3 sequences, approximately 12% of them present only once. Sequencing was performed on blood, either unsorted or a sorted T cell fraction (not recorded which). Receptor source: a male donor with ankylosing spondylitis.

This clonotype has more than one count but fewer than ten. J is TRBJ2-3 and V is TRBV29-1; 10 bases are shared with TRBD2. After removal of 5 bases from V and 1 base from J, the junction contained 6 bases not matched to a gene. The CDR3 contains 15 residues. Germline V gene sequence: CDR1 SQVTM, CDR2 ANQGSEA. In DNA form, the CDR3 reads TGCAGCGTTTGGGGGGGGACTAGCGGCACAGATACGCAGTATTTT. It codes for CSVWGGTSGTDTQYF.

This clonotype was observed a few times. This sequence joins TRBV7-8 and TRBJ1-5, with D unclear. This CDR3 region has 12 residues. Germline V lookup: CDR1 SGHVS, CDR2 FQNEAQ. V gave up 7 bases and J gave up 4 bases, with 8 bases separating them. The CDR3 loop is CASTLGNQPQHF. CDR3 in DNA: TGTGCCAGCACCCTTGGAAATCAGCCCCAGCATTTT.

At least ten counts were recorded for this clonotype. This chain joins TRBV29-1 and TRBJ1-1, with D hard to call. Between the trimmed V and J ends, which lost 0 bases and 6 bases, there was a span of 8 bases. The germline gives CDR1 SQVTM, CDR2 ANQGSEA. This CDR3 contains 12 residues. CDR3: CSVEDGKAEAFF. The CDR3 nucleotides read TGCAGCGTTGAAGATGGGAAAGCTGAAGCTTTCTTT.

In its sample, this clonotype was seen a few times. The rearrangement uses TRBV12-3 or TRBV12-4 and TRBJ2-2; D not resolved. Trimming stripped 3 bases from V and 1 base from J, with 6 bases between. The CDR3 extends over 14 amino acids. The CDR3, as DNA: TGTGCCAGCAGTTTTCCAGGGAACACCGGGGAGCTGTTTTTT. Translation gives CASSFPGNTGELFF.

V usage is TRBV7-2 and J usage is TRBJ1-2; D call uncertain. Trimming stripped 4 bases from V and 2 bases from J, with 8 bases between. Germline values: CDR1 SGHTA, CDR2 FQGNSA. This CDR3 has 13 amino acids. The chain's CDR3 is CASSWEANYGYTF. CDR3 in DNA: TGTGCCAGCAGCTGGGAGGCAAACTATGGCTACACCTTC.

This clonotype was counted only a few times. V is TRBV5-1 and J is TRBJ1-2; D call uncertain. There are 13 residues in the CDR3. Germline V gene data show CDR1 as SGHRS and CDR2 as YFSETQ. V lost 3 bases, J lost 4 bases, and 10 bases lay in between. CDR3 sequence reads: CASSSSPSYGYTF. Here the CDR3 DNA reads TGCGCCAGCAGCTCGTCGCCTAGCTATGGCTACACCTTC.

The rearrangement links TRBV27 to TRBJ2-5; possible D gene TRBD1, 6 bases. The germline V gene encodes CDR1 MNHEY and CDR2 SMNVEV (reference sequence). The germline V and J ends were trimmed by 5 bases and 5 bases, with 18 bases remaining between them. The CDR3 extends over 15 amino acids. The CDR3 loop is CASSLGTQPRETQYF. In DNA form, the CDR3 reads TGTGCCAGCAGTCTTGGGACACAGCCCCGGGAGACCCAGTACTTC.

The V call is TRBV13, the J call TRBJ1-1, with D perhaps TRBD1 (5 bases). Deletions cut 6 bases from V and 1 base from J, with 15 bases between. Germline-derived CDR1 and CDR2 are PRHDT and FYEKMQ (reference sequence). This CDR3 contains 15 residues. In DNA form, the CDR3 reads TGTGCCAGCAGGCCAGACAGTATATCGAACACTGAAGCTTTCTTT. Amino acids: CASRPDSISNTEAFF. Using reference TRBV13 and TRBJ1-1 for the parts outside the CDR3, the full variable domain is AAGVIQSPRHLIKEKRETATLKCYPIPRHDTVYWYQQGPGQDPQFLISFYEKMQSDKGSIPDRFSAQQFSDYHSELNMSSLELGDSALYFCASRPDSISNTEAFFGQGTRLTVV.

This chain links TRBV14 with TRBJ2-2, with 11 nucleotides matching TRBD2. The trim removed 4 bases at V and 4 bases at J, leaving 8 bases unmatched. CDR3 size: 17 residues. In germline, CDR1 is SGHDN, CDR2 FVKESK. CDR3 sequence (DNA): TGTGCCAGCAGCCGACAAAGGGGGACTAGCGGCACCGGGGAGCTGTTTTTT. Translated: CASSRQRGTSGTGELFF.

This clonotype came up a few times. The chain links TRBV20-1 to TRBJ1-3; D may be TRBD1 (6 bases). V was cut by 5 bases and J by 2 bases, with 13 bases left in between. Germline loops: CDR1 DFQATT, CDR2 SNEGSKA (reference sequence). CDR3 length equals 14 residues. The CDR3, as DNA: TGCAGTGCTGGGGTGGGACAAACTGGAAACACCATATATTTT. As protein: CSAGVGQTGNTIYF.

This rearrangement joins TRBV12-3 or TRBV12-4 to TRBJ1-1; D is possibly TRBD1 (5 bases). This CDR3 comprises 14 residues. Deletions cut 6 bases from V and 3 bases from J, with 14 bases between. The chain's CDR3 is CASRLTVGDTEAFF. Written as DNA, the CDR3 is TGTGCCAGCAGACTGACAGTGGGAGACACTGAAGCTTTCTTT.

The table lists this clonotype with a count of one. One end of the junction does not line up with germline, which may come from a read error. The chain combines TRBV4-2 with TRBJ2-1; D ambiguous. The CDR3 is made up of 13 amino acids. Germline CDR1 is LGHNA and CDR2 is YNFKEQ. CDR3 sequence (DNA): TGTGCCGGCAGCCAAGATCTTTGGTTTGAGCAGTTCTTC. Translating it yields CAGSQDLWFEQFF.

The rearrangement links TRBV7-2 to TRBJ2-1; 14 bases match TRBD2. Germline lookup yields CDR1 SGHTA and CDR2 FQGNSA. This CDR3 is built from 17 residues. With V trimmed by 5 bases and J by 7 bases, 10 bases remained unmatched. In DNA, the CDR3 is TGTGCCAGCAGCCCCCGGGCGGGACTAGCGGGAGCAAATGAGCAGTTCTTC. Translation: CASSPRAGLAGANEQFF.

This clonotype was picked up a small number of times. This chain joins TRBV15 and TRBJ2-1; TRBD2 matches 7 bases. The CDR3 runs to 17 residues. J was trimmed by 1 base and V by 0 bases; bases with no gene match: 6. Germline V gene lookup returns CDR1 LNHNV and CDR2 YYDKDF (reference sequence). DNA for the CDR3: TGTGCCACCAGCAGAGATCCCCTAGCGGTATCCTACAATGAGCAGTTCTTC. Translating gives CATSRDPLAVSYNEQFF. Using reference TRBV15 and TRBJ2-1 for the parts outside the CDR3, the full variable domain is DAMVIQNPRYQVTQFGKPVTLSCSQTLNHNVMYWYQQKSSQAPKLLFHYYDKDFNNEADTPDNFQSRRPNTSFCFLDIRSPGLGDTAMYLCATSRDPLAVSYNEQFFGPGTRLTVL.

This clonotype has a count of ten or more. The J gene is TRBJ2-1, the V gene TRBV18, with D possibly matching TRBD2 (6 bases). This CDR3 comprises 12 residues. CDR1 KGHSH and CDR2 LQKENI come from the germline V gene. V lost 3 bases and J 10 bases, leaving 10 bases between the germline ends. CDR3 in amino acids: CASSPGLQEQFF. For the CDR3, the DNA is TGTGCCAGCTCACCGGGACTTCAAGAGCAGTTCTTC. The entire variable domain, with the rest obtained from reference TRBV18 and TRBJ2-1, is as follows: NAGVMQNPRHLVRRRGQEARLRCSPMKGHSHVYWYRQLPEEGLKFMVYLQKENIIDESGMPKERFSAEFPKEGPSILRIQQVVRGDSAAYFCASSPGLQEQFFGPGTRLTVL.

This clonotype occurred many times. The chain combines TRBV20-1 with TRBJ1-6; no definite D call. The CDR3 contains 17 residues. Trimming stripped 6 bases from V and 1 base from J, with 19 bases between. Germline values: CDR1 DFQATT, CDR2 SNEGSKA (reference sequence). The CDR3 is CSALGRQSSSYNSPLHF. The CDR3 DNA follows: TGCAGTGCCCTAGGCCGACAATCAAGTTCCTATAATTCACCCCTCCACTTT.

This clonotype was recorded a few times. The chain carries TRBV15 and TRBJ1-1; D uncertain. The CDR3 extends over 13 amino acids. The V gene's germline CDR1 is LNHNV and CDR2 YYDKDF (reference sequence). V was trimmed by 1 base and J by 7 bases, leaving 10 bases between them. The DNA of the CDR3 is TGTGCCACCAGCAGAGGAGGCAGGTTTGAAGCTTTCTTT. Translation gives CATSRGGRFEAFF.

This chain connects TRBV20-1 to TRBJ2-1; possible D gene TRBD1, 5 bases. The CDR3 is 11 residues long. Per the germline V gene, CDR1 is DFQATT and CDR2 is SNEGSKA (reference sequence). V lost 4 bases to trimming and J lost 5 bases, with 6 bases between them. Written as DNA, the CDR3 is TGCAGTGCTACAGGGAACAATGAGCAGTTCTTC. Protein product: CSATGNNEQFF.

This clonotype was seen only a few times. The gene calls are TRBV7-2 and TRBJ1-2, with TRBD1 as a possible D gene (5 bases). This CDR3 contains 15 residues. The V end was cut by 1 base, the J end by 8 bases, with 17 bases between. In germline, CDR1 is SGHTA, CDR2 FQGNSA. The CDR3 reads CASSLDLGARRGYTF. DNA of the CDR3: TGTGCCAGCAGCTTAGATCTTGGGGCTCGACGGGGCTACACCTTC.

The chain employs TRBV7-2 and TRBJ2-1; a possible D gene is TRBD1 (6 bases). V lost 2 bases, J lost 8 bases, and 16 bases lay in between. Germline CDR1 is SGHTA and CDR2 is FQGNSA. The CDR3 covers 15 residues. The DNA for the CDR3 is TGTGCCAGCAGCTTATTAACAGGGCTAGGTGATGAGCAGTTCTTC. Translating it yields CASSLLTGLGDEQFF.

The genes are TRBV5-1 and TRBJ1-4, with D perhaps matching TRBD1 (6 bases). With 4 bases removed from V and 3 bases from J, the gap between germline ends came to 13 bases. From germline, CDR1 is SGHRS and CDR2 YFSETQ. CDR3 length equals 15 residues. CDR3 nucleotide sequence: TGCGCCAGCAGCCGCGGGGGGGCAGCTAATGAAAAACTGTTTTTT. This gives the protein CASSRGGAANEKLFF. Variable domain in full (rest from reference TRBV5-1 and TRBJ1-4): KAGVTQTPRYLIKTRGQQVTLSCSPISGHRSVSWYQQTPGQGLQFLFEYFSETQRNKGNFPGRFSGRQFSNSRSEMNVSTLELGDSALYLCASSRGGAANEKLFFGSGTQLSVL.

This chain joins TRBV6-1 and TRBJ2-7, with TRBD2 identical over 9 bases. Trimming took 2 bases from V and 7 from J; bases not matched to a gene: 12. The germline gives CDR1 MNHNS, CDR2 SASEGT. The CDR3 totals 16 residues. CDR3 sequence (DNA): TGTGCCAGCAGTGAATCACGGGCTAGCGGGGTGGGGGAGCAGTACGTC. It specifies CASSESRASGVGEQYV.